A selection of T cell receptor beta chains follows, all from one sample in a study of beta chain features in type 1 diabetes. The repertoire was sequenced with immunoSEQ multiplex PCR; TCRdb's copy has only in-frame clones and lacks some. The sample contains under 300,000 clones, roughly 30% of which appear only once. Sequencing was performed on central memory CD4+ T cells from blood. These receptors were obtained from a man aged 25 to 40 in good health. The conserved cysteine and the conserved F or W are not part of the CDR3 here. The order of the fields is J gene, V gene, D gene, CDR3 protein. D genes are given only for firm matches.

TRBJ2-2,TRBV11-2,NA,ASSVTGYSGGELF
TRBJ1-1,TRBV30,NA,AWSSPERRSEAF
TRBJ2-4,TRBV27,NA,ASTPVGAAKNIQY
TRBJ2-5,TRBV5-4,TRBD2,ASSPEAGPQETQY
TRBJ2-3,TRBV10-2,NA,ASSGVSPDTQY
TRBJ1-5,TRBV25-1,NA,ASSEPGGATSNQPQH
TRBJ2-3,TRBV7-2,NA,ASSLGGDYTDTQY
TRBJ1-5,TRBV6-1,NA,ASSEGGARYQPQH
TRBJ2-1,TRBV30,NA,ACLPGYNEQF
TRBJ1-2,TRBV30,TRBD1,AWRQRDSPNYGYT
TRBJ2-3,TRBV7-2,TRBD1,ASSLPGQLTDTQY
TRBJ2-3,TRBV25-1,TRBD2,ASSEPIETSDKY
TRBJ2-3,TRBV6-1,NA,ASSYHDTQY
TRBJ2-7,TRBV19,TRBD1,ASSTARTGGAHEQY
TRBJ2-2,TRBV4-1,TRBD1,ASSQVPPRGSTGELF
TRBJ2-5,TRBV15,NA,ATSRGLGAQETQY
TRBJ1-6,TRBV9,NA,ASSPHGRASPLH
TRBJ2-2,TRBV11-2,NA,ASSLQGGDTGELF
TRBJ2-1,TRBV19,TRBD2,ASSIGGGRGYNEQF
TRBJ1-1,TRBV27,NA,ASSFRGRNTEAF
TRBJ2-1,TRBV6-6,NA,ASSYSTLPMKQF
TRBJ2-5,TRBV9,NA,ASSRRGRGETQY
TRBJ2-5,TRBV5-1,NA,ASSLEGKTDRETQY
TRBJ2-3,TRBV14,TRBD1,ASSPHPGGGSTDTQY
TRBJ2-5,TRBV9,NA,ASSVEAQGGETQY
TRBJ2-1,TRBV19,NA,ASTRDSSYNEQF
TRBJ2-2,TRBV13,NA,ASSPTEGGELF